The clone carrying this TCR beta chain was picked up many times. Antigen unknown. The data were taken from a study of Graves' ophthalmopathy and Graves' hyperthyroidism. Notes on the study in general: Blood also held most thyroid clonotypes expanded above 0.001 frequency. Progression of ophthalmopathy was predicted by the model with less than 71% sensitivity and around 72% specificity. Distinction of ophthalmopathy from stable hyperthyroidism by a 13-signature model reached 85% to 90% sensitivity and approximately 80% specificity.

CDR1 and CDR2 from the germline V gene are SGHTA and FQGNSA. The junction had 13 bases not matched to a gene; V was cut back by 3 bases and J by 0 bases. This CDR3 contains 19 residues. Amplification targeted the TCR beta CDR3 regions, with RNA transcripts as the source material. HTBI primers were used in a first-round RT-PCR, which preceded a second-round multiplex PCR. TCRdb re-called the multiplex PCR reads with MiXCR, one entry per CDR3 protein. Of about 660,000 distinct CDR3 sequences listed, just over 40% are singletons. The chain couples TRBV7-2 to TRBJ1-3; 8 positions agree with TRBD1. The receptor's source is an adult man with Graves' ophthalmopathy. Sample: peripheral blood. CDR3: CASSFHPGTGISSGNTIYF. The CDR3 nucleotides are TGTGCCAGCAGCTTTCACCCTGGGACAGGCATCAGCTCTGGAAACACCATATATTTT.